A selection of T cell receptor beta chains follows, all from one sample in a study of CD8 T cells in Susac syndrome. TCRdb itself ran the immunoSEQ multiplex PCR reads through MiXCR, one entry per CDR3 protein. The sample holds about 120,000 distinct CDR3 sequences; just under 95% are singletons and the top ten take about 0.28%. Material: CD8+ T cells from PBMCs. The receptors derive from a human donor with Susac syndrome. CDR3s include the opening cysteine and the closing phenylalanine or tryptophan. D genes are given only for firm matches. Expanded clones are given a class, and other clones once, few, many or no size at all.

cdr3_length d_call clone_size j_call v_call cdr3_nt cdr3_aa
17 TRBD2 NA TRBJ2-7 TRBV5-6 TGTGCCAGCAGCTTGGAACTAGCGGGGGGACTCTCCTACGAGCAGTACTTC CASSLELAGGLSYEQYF
14 NA NA TRBJ2-1 TRBV9 TGTGCCAGCAGCGTAACTGACTATTACAATGAGCAGTTCTTC CASSVTDYYNEQFF
19 TRBD1 once TRBJ1-5 TRBV19 TGTGCCAGTAGTAAGGTGACCGGGACAGGCCAATATAGCAATCAGCCCCAGCATTTT CASSKVTGTGQYSNQPQHF
13 TRBD1 NA TRBJ2-7 TRBV20-1 TGCAGTGCACCGGGACAGGGGACTATAGAGCAGTACTTC CSAPGQGTIEQYF
17 TRBD2 NA TRBJ2-1 TRBV13 TGTGCCAGCAGCTTATCACTAGCGGGGGGGCCCTACAATGAGCAGTTCTTC CASSLSLAGGPYNEQFF
16 NA NA TRBJ1-3 TRBV14 TGTGCCAGCAGCCAAGATTCGGAGGGTTCTGGAAACACCATATATTTT CASSQDSEGSGNTIYF
14 NA NA TRBJ2-2 TRBV5-1 TGCGCCAGCAGCTCTGACAGGCACACCGGGGAGCTGTTTTTT CASSSDRHTGELFF
15 NA NA TRBJ2-7 TRBV19 TGTGCCAGTAGTCCGGCGGGGGCAGCTATCTACGAGCAGTACTTC CASSPAGAAIYEQYF
12 NA NA TRBJ2-5 TRBV5-4 TGTGCCAGCAGACAGGGTGGGGAGACCCAGTACTTC CASRQGGETQYF
14 NA once TRBJ2-1 TRBV6-2/TRBV6-3 TGTGCCAGCAACGGGGTTAGCTCCTACAATGAGCAGTTCTTC CASNGVSSYNEQFF
13 NA NA TRBJ2-5 TRBV24-1 TGTGCCACCAGTGATTACGGGGAAGAGACCCAGTACTTC CATSDYGEETQYF
15 NA NA TRBJ1-3 TRBV15 TGTGCCACCAGCAGCGACGGCGGGGTTGGAAACACCATATATTTT CATSSDGGVGNTIYF
15 TRBD1 NA TRBJ2-1 TRBV5-4 TGTGCCAGCAGCGAGCCGGGACAGGGACACAATGAGCAGTTCTTC CASSEPGQGHNEQFF
12 NA NA TRBJ1-5 TRBV2 TGTGCCAGCAGTGAGAGACGGCAGCCCCAGCATTTT CASSERRQPQHF
13 NA NA TRBJ2-7 TRBV29-1 TGCAGCGTTCGGGGGGGACAGTCCTACGAGCAGTACTTC CSVRGGQSYEQYF
15 NA NA TRBJ1-5 TRBV5-8 TGTGCCAGCAGCATCCAGGGGTTTAGCAATCAGCCCCAGCATTTT CASSIQGFSNQPQHF
15 TRBD1 NA TRBJ2-1 TRBV29-1 TGCAGCGTTGAAGACGACAGGGGGCTCTACAATGAGCAGTTCTTC CSVEDDRGLYNEQFF
14 TRBD1 NA TRBJ2-1 TRBV12-3/TRBV12-4 TGTGCCAGCAGTTTAGGGACAGGGGTTGATGAGCAGTTCTTC CASSLGTGVDEQFF
18 TRBD2 NA TRBJ2-5 TRBV6-1 TGTGCCAGCAGTGAACTGGCTAGCGGGGGGTATATTCAAGAGACCCAGTACTTC CASSELASGGYIQETQYF
14 NA NA TRBJ1-1 TRBV4-1 TGCGCCAGCAGCCAAGTGAAGCCGTACACTGAAGCTTTCTTT CASSQVKPYTEAFF
16 TRBD2 NA TRBJ2-7 TRBV4-2 TGTGCCAGCAGCCAAGATCCAGGGAGGGACTCCTACGAGCAGTACTTC CASSQDPGRDSYEQYF
13 TRBD2 NA TRBJ2-7 TRBV20-1 TGCAGTGCGGAGACTAGCGGGGAGTACGAGCAGTACTTC CSAETSGEYEQYF
15 NA NA TRBJ1-6 TRBV7-2 TGTGCCAGCAGCCTTACCCCGCACGAACTATCACCCCTCCACTTT CASSLTPHELSPLHF
13 NA NA TRBJ2-5 TRBV13 TGTGCCAGCAGCTTAGCTCAGCAAGAGACCCAGTACTTC CASSLAQQETQYF
11 NA NA TRBJ2-1 TRBV12-3/TRBV12-4 TGTGCCAGCAGCTTAACCGGGGCTAAGTTCTTC CASSLTGAKFF
16 TRBD2 once TRBJ2-1 TRBV5-1 TGCGCCAGCAGCGAAGGGGCGGGGGGCACTTACAATGAGCAGTTCTTC CASSEGAGGTYNEQFF
12 NA once TRBJ2-3 TRBV9 TGTGCCAGTGGACTTCGCACAGATACGCAGTATTTT CASGLRTDTQYF
14 NA NA TRBJ1-2 TRBV30 TGTGCTCGCGACTGGCTTCAGCCGGACGGTGGCTACACCTTC CARDWLQPDGGYTF
16 NA NA TRBJ1-6 TRBV12-3/TRBV12-4 TGTGCCAGCAGTACCGGTCCGGTCCAGTATAATTCACCCCTCCACTTT CASSTGPVQYNSPLHF
12 NA NA TRBJ2-7 TRBV7-8 TGTGCCAGCAGCTTAGACAGGGACGAGCAGTACTTC CASSLDRDEQYF
16 NA once TRBJ2-3 TRBV29-1 TGCAGCGTTGCCTCTTGGGGCGGGGAACGCACAGATACGCAGTATTTT CSVASWGGERTDTQYF